The 28 T cell receptor beta chains in this list originate from one sample, sequenced in a study of beta chain features in type 1 diabetes. Study-wide points: Shortening that was moderate but significant affected the TCRB CDR3s of Type 1 diabetes patients in all four CD4+ subsets.

Of the isolated RNA, all was reverse transcribed, and so the sequenced material was expressed TCRB transcripts. Method: immunoSEQ multiplex PCR; TCRdb's copy keeps in-frame clones and lacks some. The sample includes almost 350,000 clones, 9.3% of them seen just once. No antigen has been identified for these receptors. The sequencing sample was made of central memory CD4+ T cells from blood. Receptors originate from a man aged 25-45 years with type 1 diabetes.

The rearrangement links TRBV7-2 to TRBJ2-7; D ambiguous. The V and J ends lost 5 bases and 7 bases respectively, with 18 bases between them. Per the germline V gene, CDR1 is SGHTA and CDR2 is FQGNSA. The CDR3 is made up of 14 amino acids. CDR3 protein: CASSPRPAPGEQYF. The CDR3 DNA reads TGTGCCAGCAGCCCTCGCCCGGCCCCCGGGGAGCAGTACTTC.

V gene TRBV7-2 combines with J gene TRBJ1-2; D might be TRBD1 (5 bases). This CDR3 is 14 amino acids long. V lost 4 bases and J 8 bases, leaving 17 bases between the germline ends. CDR1 SGHTA and CDR2 FQGNSA come from the germline V gene. CDR3 sequence: CASSSFRDPRGYTF. The CDR3 coding sequence is TGTGCCAGCAGCTCGTTCAGGGACCCCAGGGGCTACACCTTC.

The V and J genes are TRBV7-9 and TRBJ2-7; D perhaps matches TRBD1 (5 bases). V lost 4 bases and J 5 bases, leaving 12 bases between the germline ends. The CDR3 loop spans 13 amino acids. Germline lookup yields CDR1 SEHNR and CDR2 FQNEAQ (reference sequence). CDR3 coding DNA: TGTGCCAGCAGCTCCGGCAGGGCCAACGAGCAGTACTTC. This gives the protein CASSSGRANEQYF. Full variable domain (missing parts from reference TRBV7-9 and TRBJ2-7): DTGVSQNPRHKITKRGQNVTFRCDPISEHNRLYWYRQTLGQGPEFLTYFQNEAQLEKSRLLSDRFSAERPKGSFSTLEIQRTEQGDSAMYLCASSSGRANEQYFGPGTRLTVT.

This clone was counted many times. The rearrangement joins TRBV2 to TRBJ2-6; 7 positions match TRBD1. The germline CDR1 and CDR2 sequences are SNHLY and FYNNEI. CDR3 length: 18 residues. The junction had 9 bases not matched to a gene; V was cut back by 4 bases and J by 0 bases. Written as DNA, the CDR3 is TGTGCCAGCAGTGCGGACAGGCCGTCGCTCTCTGGGGCCAACGTCCTGACTTTC. This translates into CASSADRPSLSGANVLTF.

This clone was counted once. The chain combines TRBV11-2 with TRBJ1-1; 9 bases match TRBD1. The germline CDR1 and CDR2 sequences are SGHAT and FQNNGV. The CDR3 sequence is 13 residues long. J lost 6 bases, V lost 5 bases, and 4 bases had no gene match. The CDR3 loop is CASSADRGSEAFF. CDR3 DNA sequence: TGTGCCAGCAGCGCAGACAGGGGGTCTGAAGCTTTCTTT.

This clone was recorded a few times. The V call is TRBV7-9, the J call TRBJ1-6; D perhaps matches TRBD1 (5 bases). The germline V gene has CDR1 SEHNR and CDR2 FQNEAQ (reference sequence). Trimming left V 4 bases short and J 6 bases short, with 16 bases between. The CDR3 totals 16 residues. The CDR3 DNA follows: TGTGCCAGCAGCTCCCCGGGGAGGCAGGGTAATTCACCCCTCCACTTT. Amino acids: CASSSPGRQGNSPLHF.

This clone was found a few times. This chain uses TRBV18 with TRBJ1-1; no definite D call. This CDR3 contains 15 residues. The germline CDR1 and CDR2 sequences are KGHSH and LQKENI. V lost 3 bases and J lost 0, with 11 bases in between. CDR3 region: CASSPGGALNTEAFF. The CDR3 coding sequence is TGTGCCAGCTCACCCGGAGGAGCTTTGAACACTGAAGCTTTCTTT.

V gene TRBV2 combines with J gene TRBJ1-5; D possibly corresponds to TRBD1 (5 bases). The CDR3 has 13 amino acids. Trimming left V 5 bases short and J 9 bases short, with 14 bases between. CDR1 is SNHLY, CDR2 FYNNEI, per germline. DNA for the CDR3: TGTGCCAGCAGTTGGGGGGGGGAGCGGCCCCAGCATTTT. Its translation is CASSWGGERPQHF.

This clone was counted ten times or more. This rearrangement joins TRBV28 to TRBJ2-4; 7 nucleotides align to TRBD1. With V trimmed by 6 bases and J by 6 bases, 11 bases remained unmatched. The CDR3 length is 15 residues. Germline V lookup: CDR1 MDHEN, CDR2 SYDVKM. CDR3 region: CASRPTGDPVNIQYF. In DNA, the CDR3 is TGTGCCAGCAGGCCCACAGGGGACCCCGTAAACATTCAGTACTTC.

This chain joins TRBV10-3 and TRBJ2-5, with 8 nucleotides matching TRBD1. The germline V gene has CDR1 ENHRY and CDR2 SYGVKD. J was trimmed by 3 bases and V by 6 bases; bases with no gene match: 6. This CDR3 is 14 amino acids long. The DNA of the CDR3 is TGTGCCATCAGGGGGACAGGCCAGGAAGAGACCCAGTACTTC. Amino acid sequence: CAIRGTGQEETQYF.

In regard to this clone: A much larger clone lies a single base off, so this may be a read error. The CDR3 sequence: CASSLNRDTEAFF. CDR3 coding DNA: TGCGCCAGCAGCTTGAACAGGGACACTGAAGCTTTCTTT. J is TRBJ1-1 and V is TRBV5-1, with D possibly matching TRBD1 (6 bases). The CDR3 covers 13 residues. Deletions cut 1 base from V and 3 bases from J, with 7 bases between. Germline CDR1 is SGHRS and CDR2 is YFSETQ.

J is TRBJ2-3 and V is TRBV29-1; 8 positions agree with TRBD2. V shed 4 bases, J shed 3 bases, and the junction held 3 bases outside the gene matches. The CDR3 covers 13 residues. CDR1 is SQVTM, CDR2 ANQGSEA, per germline. The CDR3 reads CSVAGGPTDTQYF. CDR3 DNA sequence: TGCAGCGTTGCGGGGGGGCCAACAGATACGCAGTATTTT.

The chain is built from TRBV28 and TRBJ2-3; 7 bases align to TRBD1. CDR1 is MDHEN, CDR2 SYDVKM, per germline. There are 15 residues in the CDR3. Unmatched junction bases numbered 3, after V lost 3 bases and J lost 0 bases. The CDR3 spells CASSLTGRSTDTQYF. The DNA of the CDR3 is TGTGCCAGCAGTTTGACAGGGCGCAGCACAGATACGCAGTATTTT.

The V and J genes are TRBV19 and TRBJ1-1, with no clear D. Germline loops: CDR1 LNHDA, CDR2 SQIVND (reference sequence). Deletions cut 4 bases from V and 1 base from J, with 10 bases between. The CDR3 is 14 residues long. CDR3 region: CASSTREQNTEAFF. The CDR3 DNA is TGTGCCAGTAGTACCCGGGAACAGAACACTGAAGCTTTCTTT.

The V gene is TRBV5-4, the J gene TRBJ2-2; 9 positions match TRBD1. V was pared by 2 bases and J by 1 base, with 6 bases of the junction left unmatched. Germline values: CDR1 SGHNT, CDR2 YYREEE (reference sequence). This CDR3 spans 17 amino acids. DNA of the CDR3: TGTGCCAGCAGCTTACCCCGGGGACAGGGGAACACCGGGGAGCTGTTTTTT. Protein product: CASSLPRGQGNTGELFF. The entire variable domain, with the rest obtained from reference TRBV5-4 and TRBJ2-2, is as follows: ETGVTQSPTHLIKTRGQQVTLRCSSQSGHNTVSWYQQALGQGPQFIFQYYREEENGRGNFPPRFSGLQFPNYSSELNVNALELDDSALYLCASSLPRGQGNTGELFFGEGSRLTVL.

The chain combines TRBV7-6 with TRBJ2-5; D gene uncertain. The CDR3 extends over 13 amino acids. Germline V gene data show CDR1 as SGHVS and CDR2 as FNYEAQ. V shed 3 bases and J shed 1 base, with 6 bases lying between them. The CDR3: CASSLAIQETQYF. CDR3 DNA: TGTGCCAGCAGCTTGGCCATCCAAGAGACCCAGTACTTC.

This clone was counted a few times. V is TRBV7-2 and J is TRBJ2-5; D is possibly TRBD1 or TRBD2 (5 bases each). The CDR3 contains 15 residues. V dropped 5 bases and J dropped 2 bases, with 15 bases sitting between them. Germline CDR1 SGHTA, CDR2 FQGNSA. CDR3 protein: CASSPGPTFQETQYF. The CDR3 DNA follows: TGTGCCAGCAGCCCGGGACCGACCTTTCAAGAGACCCAGTACTTC.

This clone was seen only a few times. The V gene is TRBV28, the J gene TRBJ1-2, with D possibly matching TRBD1 (6 bases). Germline CDR1 reads MDHEN; CDR2 reads SYDVKM. The CDR3 is 13 amino acids. Trimming stripped 5 bases from V and 7 bases from J, with 14 bases between. The CDR3 nucleotides are TGTGCCAGCAGTCGGACGGGGGCCCCTGGCTACACCTTC. Its translation is CASSRTGAPGYTF.

This clone was detected a few times. The chain is built from TRBV7-2 and TRBJ2-1; 8 nucleotides line up with TRBD2. This CDR3 is built from 14 residues. The V segment lost 5 bases and the J segment 7 bases; nucleotides outside the gene matches: 7. Germline values: CDR1 SGHTA, CDR2 FQGNSA. The DNA for the CDR3 is TGTGCCAGCAGCCCGGGGGGGCCAATAAATGAGCAGTTCTTC. Translating gives CASSPGGPINEQFF.

A few counts support this clone. J is TRBJ2-3 and V is TRBV18, with 15 positions matching TRBD2. There are 19 residues in the CDR3. J gave up 4 bases and V 3 bases, and 11 bases lay outside the gene matches. From germline, CDR1 is KGHSH and CDR2 LQKENI. The CDR3: CASSPSVRTSGGGADTQYF. The CDR3 region has the DNA TGTGCCAGCTCACCCTCCGTACGGACTAGCGGGGGGGGAGCAGATACGCAGTATTTT.

The CDR3: CASSEWIHEQYF. Here the CDR3 DNA reads TGTGCCAGCAGTGAATGGATCCACGAGCAGTACTTC. The V call is TRBV2, the J call TRBJ2-7, with D uncertain. Per germline, CDR1 SNHLY and CDR2 FYNNEI. This CDR3 contains 12 residues. With 2 bases removed from V and 5 bases from J, the gap between germline ends came to 7 bases.

This rearrangement joins TRBV6-5 to TRBJ1-5; 10 bases are a match to TRBD1. J gave up 6 bases and V 6 bases, and 8 bases lay outside the gene matches. The CDR3 extends over 15 amino acids. Germline V gene data show CDR1 as MNHEY and CDR2 as SVGAGI. CDR3 bases: TGTGCCAGCAGCGGGACAGGGGAGTGGGGTCAGCCCCAGCATTTT. Translated, it gives CASSGTGEWGQPQHF.

This clone was counted only a few times. The genes are TRBV30 and TRBJ1-2; D gene ambiguous. Between the trimmed V and J ends, which lost 3 bases and 4 bases, there was a span of 12 bases. Germline loops: CDR1 GTSNPN, CDR2 SVGIG (reference sequence). The CDR3 sequence is 13 residues long. CDR3 DNA: TGTGCCTGGAGCAGCAAGGGCGGCTATGGCTACACCTTC. Translated, it gives CAWSSKGGYGYTF.

The chain links TRBV9 to TRBJ2-7, with TRBD1 matching over 9 bases. The V and J ends lost 4 bases and 6 bases, in that order; junction bases with no gene match: 11. CDR1 is SGDLS, CDR2 YYNGEE, per germline. CDR3 size: 15 residues. Here the CDR3 reads CASSLQGQGNSEQYF. CDR3 DNA sequence: TGTGCCAGCAGCCTTCAGGGACAGGGAAATAGCGAGCAGTACTTC.

In regard to this clone: This sample includes further DNA sequences coding for the same CDR3. The rearrangement uses TRBV5-1 and TRBJ1-1; 9 bases match TRBD1. The germline CDR1 and CDR2 sequences are SGHRS and YFSETQ. There are 16 residues in the CDR3. J lost 1 base, V lost 1 base, and 5 bases had no gene match. CDR3: CASSLRPGQGNTEAFF. CDR3 DNA sequence: TGCGCCAGCAGCTTGAGGCCGGGACAGGGGAACACTGAAGCTTTCTTT.

This clone appeared many times. Other DNA variants within this sample encode the same CDR3. The J gene is TRBJ2-3, the V gene TRBV5-4; D is uncertain. V was shortened by 4 bases and J by 3 bases, with 6 bases between the two germline ends. The length of the CDR3 is 12 residues. The germline V gene encodes CDR1 SGHNT and CDR2 YYREEE (reference sequence). CDR3 protein: CASSHGTDTQYF. The CDR3 DNA sequence: TGTGCCAGCAGCCACGGGACAGATACGCAGTATTTT.

This clone was seen more than once but under ten times. V and J are TRBV2 and TRBJ2-3; 9 bases are shared with TRBD1. CDR1 and CDR2 (germline): SNHLY, FYNNEI. The CDR3 is 13 amino acids. V trimming: 8 bases; J trimming: 6 bases; junction bases outside the gene matches: 6. The CDR3 nucleotides read TGTGCCAGCTTTGAGGACAGGGGCGATACGCAGTATTTT. It yields the protein CASFEDRGDTQYF.

This clone has only a few counts. The chain employs TRBV30 and TRBJ2-5, with D perhaps TRBD2 (6 bases). The CDR3 runs to 15 residues. CDR1 is GTSNPN and CDR2 is SVGIG in the germline V gene (reference sequence). V lost 4 bases, J lost 2 bases, and 17 bases lay in between. The CDR3 is CAWISWRVGQETQYF. As DNA, the CDR3 is TGTGCCTGGATTAGTTGGAGGGTGGGGCAAGAGACCCAGTACTTC. The full variable domain, in which reference TRBV30 and TRBJ2-5 provide the parts outside the CDR3, is SQTIHQWPATLVQPVGSPLSLECTVEGTSNPNLYWYRQAAGRGLQLLFYSVGIGQISSEVPQNLSASRPQDRQFILSSKKLLLSDSGFYLCAWISWRVGQETQYFGPGTRLLVL.